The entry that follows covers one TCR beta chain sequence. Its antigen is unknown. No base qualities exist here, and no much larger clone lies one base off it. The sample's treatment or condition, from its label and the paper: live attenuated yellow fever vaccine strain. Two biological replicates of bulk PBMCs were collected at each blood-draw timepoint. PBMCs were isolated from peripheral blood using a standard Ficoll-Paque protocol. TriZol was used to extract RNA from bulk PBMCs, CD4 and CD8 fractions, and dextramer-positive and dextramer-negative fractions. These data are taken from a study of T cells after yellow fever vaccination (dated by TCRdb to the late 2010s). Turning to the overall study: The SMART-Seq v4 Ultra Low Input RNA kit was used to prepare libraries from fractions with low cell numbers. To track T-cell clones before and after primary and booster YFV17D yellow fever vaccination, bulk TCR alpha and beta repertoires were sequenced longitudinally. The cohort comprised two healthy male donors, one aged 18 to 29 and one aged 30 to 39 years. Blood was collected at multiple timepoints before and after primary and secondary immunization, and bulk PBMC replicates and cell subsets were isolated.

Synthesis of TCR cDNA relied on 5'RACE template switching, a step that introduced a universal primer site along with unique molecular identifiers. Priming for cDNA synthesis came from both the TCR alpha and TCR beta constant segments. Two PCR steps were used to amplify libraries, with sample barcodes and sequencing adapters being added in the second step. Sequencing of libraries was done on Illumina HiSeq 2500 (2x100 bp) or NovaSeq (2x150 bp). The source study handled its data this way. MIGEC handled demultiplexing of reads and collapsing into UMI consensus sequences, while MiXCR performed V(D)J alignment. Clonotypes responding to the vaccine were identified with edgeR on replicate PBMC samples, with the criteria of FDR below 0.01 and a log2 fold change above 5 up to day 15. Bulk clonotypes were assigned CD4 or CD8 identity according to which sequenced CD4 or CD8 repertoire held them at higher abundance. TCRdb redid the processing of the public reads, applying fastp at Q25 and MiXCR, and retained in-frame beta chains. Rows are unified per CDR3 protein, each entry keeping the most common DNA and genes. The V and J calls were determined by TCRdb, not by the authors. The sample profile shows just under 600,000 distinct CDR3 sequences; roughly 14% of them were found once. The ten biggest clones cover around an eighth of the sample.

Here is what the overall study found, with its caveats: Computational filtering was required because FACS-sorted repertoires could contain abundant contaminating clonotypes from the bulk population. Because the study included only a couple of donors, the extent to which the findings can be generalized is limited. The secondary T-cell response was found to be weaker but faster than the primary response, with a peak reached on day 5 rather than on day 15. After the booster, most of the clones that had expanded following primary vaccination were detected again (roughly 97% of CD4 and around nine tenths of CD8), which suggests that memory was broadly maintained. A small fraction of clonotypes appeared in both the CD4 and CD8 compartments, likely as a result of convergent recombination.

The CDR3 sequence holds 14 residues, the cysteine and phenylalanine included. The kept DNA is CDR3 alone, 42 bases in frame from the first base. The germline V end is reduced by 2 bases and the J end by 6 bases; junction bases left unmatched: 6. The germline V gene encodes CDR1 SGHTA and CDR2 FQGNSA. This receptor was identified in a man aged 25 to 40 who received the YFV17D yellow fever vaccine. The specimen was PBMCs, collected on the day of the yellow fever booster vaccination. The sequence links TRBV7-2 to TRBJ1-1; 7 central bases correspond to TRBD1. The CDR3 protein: CASSLTGEVAEAFF. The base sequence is TGTGCCAGCAGCTTAACAGGGGAAGTGGCTGAAGCTTTCTTT.